What follows are 31 T cell receptor beta chains derived from one specimen sequenced in a study of T cells in Graves' hyperthyroidism and ophthalmopathy. TCR beta CDR3 sequences were amplified from RNA transcripts. Initially, a first-round RT-PCR of the TCR CDR3 employed the HTBI primer set. TCRdb fed the multiplex PCR reads into MiXCR, producing one record per CDR3 protein. The sample has under 350,000 distinct CDR3 sequences, about 20% seen once. The material sequenced was blood. These receptors were collected from a woman between 50 and 59 years old with Graves' hyperthyroidism.

The sample holds a few counts of this clonotype. The chain combines TRBV20-1 with TRBJ2-5; 9 bases line up with TRBD1. V was pared by 3 bases and J by 5 bases, with 22 bases of the junction left unmatched. In germline, CDR1 is DFQATT, CDR2 SNEGSKA (reference sequence). The CDR3 contains 19 residues. CDR3 sequence reads: CSARVPYRGRGANTETQYF. The CDR3 DNA sequence: TGCAGTGCTAGGGTCCCCTACAGGGGGCGCGGTGCGAATACGGAGACCCAGTACTTC.

This clonotype was recorded at least ten times. The chain couples TRBV2 to TRBJ2-7, with a weak D call TRBD1 (6 bases). This CDR3 region has 13 residues. Germline V gene sequence: CDR1 SNHLY, CDR2 FYNNEI. The V gene lost 5 bases and the J gene lost 2 bases, with 10 bases spanning the gap. The CDR3 is CASSWGTPYEQYF. DNA of the CDR3: TGTGCCAGCAGTTGGGGGACACCCTACGAGCAGTACTTC.

Ten or more counts support this clonotype. V is TRBV6-1 and J is TRBJ2-3, with D tentatively TRBD2 (5 bases). V lost 5 bases and J lost 0, with 15 bases in between. The CDR3 length is 16 residues. The germline gives CDR1 MNHNS, CDR2 SASEGT. CDR3 region: CASSTLRVRSTDTQYF. The CDR3 nucleotides are TGTGCCAGCAGTACCTTGCGGGTGAGGAGCACAGATACGCAGTATTTT.

This clonotype appeared many times. The chain couples TRBV6-1 to TRBJ1-2; possible D gene TRBD1, 5 bases. V shed 6 bases and J shed 3 bases, with 11 bases lying between them. The CDR3 is made up of 13 amino acids. Per germline, CDR1 MNHNS and CDR2 SASEGT. The CDR3 DNA is TGTGCCAGCAGAAACCGGGACTACTATGGCTACACCTTC. Protein sequence: CASRNRDYYGYTF.

This chain uses TRBV6-5 with TRBJ1-2; no clear D gene. The germline V and J ends were trimmed by 4 bases and 4 bases, with 16 bases remaining between them. The CDR3 has 15 residues. Germline CDR1 is MNHEY and CDR2 is SVGAGI. Written as DNA, the CDR3 is TGTGCCAGCAGTTTCGAGAAGTCCTCAATCTATGGCTACACCTTC. Amino acid sequence: CASSFEKSSIYGYTF.

The chain joins TRBV6-1 to TRBJ1-1; possibly TRBD1 for D (6 bases). The V end was cut by 5 bases, the J end by 1 base, with 14 bases between. The CDR3 totals 15 residues. From germline, CDR1 is MNHNS and CDR2 SASEGT. The CDR3 DNA follows: TGTGCCAGCAGTCTGCTGGGACAAGAGAACACTGAAGCTTTCTTT. This encodes CASSLLGQENTEAFF.

This clonotype was detected many times. The chain combines TRBV11-2 with TRBJ1-2; 7 nucleotides agree with TRBD1. Germline-derived CDR1 and CDR2 are SGHAT and FQNNGV. This CDR3 comprises 13 residues. V shed 5 bases and J 8 bases; nucleotides not matched to a gene: 8. CDR3 in amino acids: CASSPGQAEGYTF. The CDR3 bases are TGTGCCAGCAGCCCTGGACAGGCGGAAGGCTACACCTTC.

The chain uses TRBV7-3 and TRBJ2-7, with D possibly being TRBD2 (6 bases). Trimming took off 2 bases at V and 4 bases at J, with 9 bases between the two ends. CDR3 length: 13 amino acids. Germline V gene sequence: CDR1 SGHTA, CDR2 FQGTGA. As DNA, the CDR3 is TGTGCCAGCAGCTTACGAGGAGGGTACGAGCAGTACTTC. Its protein product is CASSLRGGYEQYF.

About this clonotype itself: A junction end diverges from the germline sequence, so it may reflect a read error. The chain joins TRBV6-2 or TRBV6-3 to TRBJ2-5; no clear D. From germline, CDR1 is MNHEY and CDR2 SVGEGT. The CDR3 covers 13 residues. The CDR3 sequence is CVSSRASVETQYF. The CDR3 nucleotides are TGTGTCAGCAGTCGGGCCTCGGTGGAGACCCAGTACTTC.

The rearrangement links TRBV6-4 to TRBJ2-3; either TRBD1 or TRBD2 may fit D (5 bases each). This CDR3 spans 15 amino acids. The germline V gene encodes CDR1 MRHNA and CDR2 SNTAGT. Trimming shortened V by 6 bases and J by 6 bases, and 19 bases separated the two germline ends. CDR3 sequence: CASSEDSGYNDTQYF. In nucleotides, the CDR3 is TGTGCCAGCAGCGAAGACAGCGGTTATAACGATACGCAGTATTTT.

This clonotype was seen a few times. V usage is TRBV11-2 and J usage is TRBJ1-2; D gene uncertain. The CDR3 is 16 residues long. Germline V gives CDR1 SGHAT, CDR2 FQNNGV. V dropped 5 bases and J dropped 1 base, with 17 bases sitting between them. CDR3 residues: CASSQRIGDFNYGYTF. The CDR3 nucleotides read TGTGCCAGCAGCCAAAGGATCGGCGACTTTAACTATGGCTACACCTTC.

This clonotype was detected only a few times. The rearrangement links TRBV7-9 to TRBJ1-1; tentative D call: TRBD1 (6 bases). Germline CDR1 reads SEHNR; CDR2 reads FQNEAQ (reference sequence). CDR3 size: 15 residues. The ends were cut back, 0 bases at V and 3 bases at J, with 11 bases in the middle. The CDR3 bases are TGTGCCAGCAGCTTAGCGGAGGGGGGAGACACTGAAGCTTTCTTT. Translated, it gives CASSLAEGGDTEAFF.

The rearrangement links TRBV27 to TRBJ2-5; no firm D call. The CDR3 covers 14 residues. The ends were cut back, 6 bases at V and 4 bases at J, with 15 bases in the middle. Germline V gene data show CDR1 as MNHEY and CDR2 as SMNVEV (reference sequence). CDR3 coding DNA: TGTGCCAGCAGACCTTTCCAGCAGTTAGAGACCCAGTACTTC. This sequence encodes CASRPFQQLETQYF.

The chain has TRBV27 and TRBJ2-5; 14 nucleotides align to TRBD2. The V gene end was trimmed by 5 bases and the J gene end by 5 bases; junction bases not matched to a gene: 7. The CDR3 contains 16 residues. The V gene's germline CDR1 is MNHEY and CDR2 SMNVEV (reference sequence). The CDR3 spells CASSTGTSGSAETQYF. As DNA, the CDR3 is TGTGCCAGCAGTACCGGGACTAGCGGGAGTGCGGAGACCCAGTACTTC.

In its sample, this clonotype was seen many times. The chain joins TRBV2 to TRBJ1-5, with D perhaps TRBD1 (6 bases). Trimming pared 3 bases from V and 5 bases from J, leaving 14 bases between. The CDR3 is 15 amino acids. Germline values: CDR1 SNHLY, CDR2 FYNNEI. CDR3 sequence (DNA): TGTGCCAGCAGTGAGGGGCCCGGGGGCCATCAGCCCCAGCATTTT. Protein: CASSEGPGGHQPQHF.

The chain combines TRBV6-5 with TRBJ2-2, with D perhaps TRBD2 (7 bases). The CDR3 extends over 15 amino acids. Between the trimmed V and J ends, which lost 2 bases and 5 bases, there was a span of 12 bases. Germline V lookup: CDR1 MNHEY, CDR2 SVGAGI. This CDR3 reads CASSYEGRGTGELFF. The DNA for the CDR3 is TGTGCCAGCAGTTACGAAGGGAGGGGGACCGGGGAGCTGTTTTTT.

This clonotype came up a few times. The chain links TRBV6-5 to TRBJ2-1; TRBD2 aligns across 7 bases. This CDR3 is built from 18 residues. Germline loops: CDR1 MNHEY, CDR2 SVGAGI. V shed 0 bases and J 6 bases; nucleotides not matched to a gene: 14. The CDR3 is CASSYSITSESWRNEQFF. The CDR3 nucleotides are TGTGCCAGCAGTTACTCGATAACTAGCGAGAGTTGGCGCAATGAGCAGTTCTTC.

This clonotype has only a few counts. The J gene is TRBJ1-1, the V gene TRBV30; D ambiguous. This CDR3 comprises 15 residues. Trimming stripped 0 bases from V and 0 bases from J, with 11 bases between. Germline assignment: CDR1 GTSNPN and CDR2 SVGIG (reference sequence). CDR3 DNA sequence: TGTGCCTGGAGTGTACTGCCCGGTTTGAACACTGAAGCTTTCTTT. Protein product: CAWSVLPGLNTEAFF. The entire variable domain, with the rest obtained from reference TRBV30 and TRBJ1-1, is as follows: SQTIHQWPATLVQPVGSPLSLECTVEGTSNPNLYWYRQAAGRGLQLLFYSVGIGQISSEVPQNLSASRPQDRQFILSSKKLLLSDSGFYLCAWSVLPGLNTEAFFGQGTRLTVV.

The V call is TRBV27, the J call TRBJ2-1; possibly TRBD2 for D (5 bases). The length of the CDR3 is 16 residues. V lost 1 base and J lost 9, with 19 bases in between. The V gene's germline CDR1 is MNHEY and CDR2 SMNVEV (reference sequence). CDR3 sequence: CASSLFERGEAAEQFF. The CDR3 DNA follows: TGTGCCAGCAGTTTATTTGAACGGGGTGAAGCCGCTGAGCAGTTCTTC.

The V call is TRBV10-2, the J call TRBJ2-3; 8 bases match TRBD1. The V gene's germline CDR1 is WSHSY and CDR2 SAAADI. This CDR3 has 14 amino acids. V trimming: 8 bases; J trimming: 8 bases; junction bases outside the gene matches: 12. CDR3 DNA sequence: TGCGCCAGCGCGACAGGGGCGCATGGAGGTACGCAGTATTTT. This translates into CASATGAHGGTQYF.

This chain uses TRBV6-1 with TRBJ2-5; D possibly corresponds to TRBD2 (6 bases). Per the germline V gene, CDR1 is MNHNS and CDR2 is SASEGT. CDR3 size: 12 residues. Between the trimmed V and J ends, which lost 6 bases and 5 bases, there was a span of 10 bases. The CDR3 region is CASSGEDETQYF. As DNA, the CDR3 is TGTGCCAGCAGCGGGGAGGATGAGACCCAGTACTTC.

This clonotype appeared many times. The V call is TRBV28, the J call TRBJ2-7; 9 positions agree with TRBD1. This CDR3 is built from 13 residues. V shed 11 bases and J 5 bases; nucleotides not matched to a gene: 10. The germline V gene has CDR1 MDHEN and CDR2 SYDVKM. The CDR3 DNA reads as TGTGCCGGGGGACAGGGTAGTTTGGACGAGCAGTACTTC. Its protein is CAGGQGSLDEQYF.

There are many counts of this clonotype. CDR3 amino acids: CASSLNFLETQYF. The CDR3 DNA reads TGTGCCAGCAGCTTGAACTTCCTGGAGACCCAGTACTTC. J is TRBJ2-5 and V is TRBV11-3, with D hard to call. The V end was cut by 3 bases, the J end by 5 bases, with 10 bases between. CDR3 length equals 13 residues. Looked up from germline, CDR1 is SGHNT and CDR2 is YENEEA.

This clonotype has just a few counts. Sequence at one end of the junction differs from germline and may be a read error. The genes are TRBV3-1 and TRBJ2-7; TRBD2 matches at 9 bases. CDR1 and CDR2 (germline): LGHDT, YNNKEL (reference sequence). The CDR3 has 15 amino acids. The DNA for the CDR3 is TGTGCCGGCAGCCACGACATAGCGGGAGCGGGGGAGCAGTACTTC. It encodes CAGSHDIAGAGEQYF.

This clonotype was seen a handful of times. The J gene is TRBJ2-7, the V gene TRBV5-6, with 10 bases aligning to TRBD1. This CDR3 is 15 amino acids long. After removal of 4 bases from V and 5 bases from J, the junction contained 9 bases not matched to a gene. CDR1 is SGHDT and CDR2 is YYEEEE in the germline V gene. CDR3 region: CASSTRQGARDEQYV. Written as DNA, the CDR3 is TGTGCCAGCAGCACACGACAGGGGGCGCGCGACGAGCAGTACGTC.

J is TRBJ1-2 and V is TRBV11-2; D gene unclear. Germline lookup yields CDR1 SGHAT and CDR2 FQNNGV. V lost 4 bases to trimming and J lost 4 bases, with 13 bases between them. The CDR3 length is 14 residues. This chain's CDR3 is CASSSGVDFYGYTF. CDR3 sequence (DNA): TGTGCCAGCAGCTCCGGGGTGGATTTCTATGGCTACACCTTC. Combining the CDR3 with reference TRBV11-2 and TRBJ1-2 gives the whole variable domain EAGVAQSPRYKIIEKRQSVAFWCNPISGHATLYWYQQILGQGPKLLIQFQNNGVVDDSQLPKDRFSAERLKGVDSTLKIQPAKLEDSAVYLCASSSGVDFYGYTFGSGTRLTVV.

The rearrangement links TRBV28 to TRBJ2-7; D could derive from TRBD1 or TRBD2 (5 bases each). V shed 4 bases and J shed 0 bases, with 19 bases lying between them. Per germline, CDR1 MDHEN and CDR2 SYDVKM. This CDR3 is built from 17 residues. CDR3 sequence: CASSSFMRGRSSYEQYF. CDR3 nucleotides: TGTGCCAGCAGTTCGTTTATGAGGGGTCGGAGCTCCTACGAGCAGTACTTC. Together with reference TRBV28 and TRBJ2-7, the CDR3 gives the full variable domain: DVKVTQSSRYLVKRTGEKVFLECVQDMDHENMFWYRQDPGLGLRLIYFSYDVKMKEKGDIPEGYSVSREKKERFSLILESASTNQTSMYLCASSSFMRGRSSYEQYFGPGTRLTVT.

The V gene is TRBV5-1, the J gene TRBJ2-1; D unclear. V was clipped by 0 bases and J by 5 bases, with 12 bases between them. CDR3 length: 15 amino acids. CDR1 is SGHRS, CDR2 YFSETQ, per germline. CDR3 DNA sequence: TGCGCCAGCAGCTTGGGACGGTCCAGAGACAATGAGCAGTTCTTC. It specifies CASSLGRSRDNEQFF.

This clonotype has a count of ten or more. V usage is TRBV25-1 and J usage is TRBJ2-7; D tentatively reads TRBD1 or TRBD2 (5 bases each). The V and J ends lost 5 bases and 5 bases respectively, with 16 bases between them. CDR1 and CDR2 from the germline V gene are MGHDK and SYGVNS. The CDR3 totals 14 residues. The DNA of the CDR3 is TGTGCCAGCAGTCCCGCCCGGGACCCCCACGAGCAGTACTTC. It is translated as CASSPARDPHEQYF.

Remarks on this clonotype: A much larger clone differs from this one at a single base, so this may be a read error. The chain recombines TRBV29-1 with TRBJ2-7; TRBD1 agrees at 11 bases. Germline CDR1 is SQVTM and CDR2 is ANQGSEA. This CDR3 contains 14 residues. CDR3 sequence reads: CSVEGGQGAGEPYF. As DNA, the CDR3 is TGCAGCGTTGAAGGAGGACAGGGGGCGGGCGAGCCGTACTTC.

The chain is built from TRBV6-1 and TRBJ1-1; D possibly corresponds to TRBD1 (6 bases). CDR3 length: 14 amino acids. Germline V lookup: CDR1 MNHNS, CDR2 SASEGT. Trimming pared 4 bases from V and 7 bases from J, leaving 16 bases between. Here the CDR3 DNA reads TGTGCCAGCAGTGCCGAGACAGGAATCAGTGAAGCTTTCTTT. Translation: CASSAETGISEAFF.